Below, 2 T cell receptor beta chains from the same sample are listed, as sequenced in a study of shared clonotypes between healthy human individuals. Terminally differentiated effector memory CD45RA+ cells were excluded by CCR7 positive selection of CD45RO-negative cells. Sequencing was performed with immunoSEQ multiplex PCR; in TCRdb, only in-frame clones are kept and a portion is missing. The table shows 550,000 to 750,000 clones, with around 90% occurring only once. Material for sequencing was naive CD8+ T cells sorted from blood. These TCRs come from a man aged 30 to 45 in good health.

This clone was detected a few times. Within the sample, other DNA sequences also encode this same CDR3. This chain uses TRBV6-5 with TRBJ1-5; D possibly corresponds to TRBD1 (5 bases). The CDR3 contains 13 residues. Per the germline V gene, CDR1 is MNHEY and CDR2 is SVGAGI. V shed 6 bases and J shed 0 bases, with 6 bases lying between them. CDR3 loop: CASSDSSNQPQHF. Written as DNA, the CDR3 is TGTGCCAGCAGCGACAGTAGCAATCAGCCCCAGCATTTT.

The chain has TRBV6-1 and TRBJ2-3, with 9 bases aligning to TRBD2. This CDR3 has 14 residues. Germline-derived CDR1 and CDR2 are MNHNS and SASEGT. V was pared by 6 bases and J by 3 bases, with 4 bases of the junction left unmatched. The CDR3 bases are TGTGCCAGCAGCTTAGCGGGAGTAACAGATACGCAGTATTTT. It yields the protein CASSLAGVTDTQYF.